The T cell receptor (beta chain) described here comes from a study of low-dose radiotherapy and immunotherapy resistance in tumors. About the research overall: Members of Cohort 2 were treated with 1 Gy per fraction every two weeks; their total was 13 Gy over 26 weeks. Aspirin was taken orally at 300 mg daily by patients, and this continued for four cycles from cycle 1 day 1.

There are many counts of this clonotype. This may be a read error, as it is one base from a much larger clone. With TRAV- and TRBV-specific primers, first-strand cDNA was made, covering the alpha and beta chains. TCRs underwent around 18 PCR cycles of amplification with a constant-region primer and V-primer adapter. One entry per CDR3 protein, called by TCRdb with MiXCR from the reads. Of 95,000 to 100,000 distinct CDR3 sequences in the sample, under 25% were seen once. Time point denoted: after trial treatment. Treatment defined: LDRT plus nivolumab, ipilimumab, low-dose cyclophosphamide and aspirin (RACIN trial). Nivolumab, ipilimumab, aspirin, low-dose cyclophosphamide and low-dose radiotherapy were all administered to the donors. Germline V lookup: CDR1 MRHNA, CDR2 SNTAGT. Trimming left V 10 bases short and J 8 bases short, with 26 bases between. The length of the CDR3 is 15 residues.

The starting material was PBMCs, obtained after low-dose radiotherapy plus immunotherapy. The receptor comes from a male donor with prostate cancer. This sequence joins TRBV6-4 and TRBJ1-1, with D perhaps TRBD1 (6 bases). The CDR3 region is CATGRPGTRVTEAFF. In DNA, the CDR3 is TGTGCCACCGGACGTCCCGGGACACGAGTCACCGAAGCTTTCTTT.